A selection of T cell receptor beta chains follows, all from one sample in a study of regulatory T cells in long-lasting Graves disease. TCRdb used MiXCR to reprocess the multiplex PCR reads, holding one entry per CDR3 protein. The data contain 300,000 to 500,000 distinct CDR3 sequences, roughly 20% of them seen just once; the ten biggest clones take up under 25%. Here the sequenced sample was peripheral blood mononuclear cells (PBMCs), taken when the disease was refractory, from a patient treated with antithyroid drugs. The receptors here all came from a female donor with Graves disease. The CDR3 runs from the conserved cysteine through the conserved F or W. Each record gives: clone size, V gene, J gene, D gene, CDR3 protein, CDR3 DNA. A D gene is named only where the DNA matches it firmly. Clone size is shown for a subset of rows, as once, few, many or a class of expanded clone.

clone_size: few
v_call: TRBV5-1
j_call: TRBJ2-2
d_call: NA
cdr3_aa: CASSHSNTGELFF
cdr3_nt: TGCGCCAGCAGCCATTCGAACACCGGGGAGCTGTTTTTT

clone_size: many
v_call: TRBV10-3
j_call: TRBJ2-5
d_call: NA
cdr3_aa: CAISDGGQETQYF
cdr3_nt: TGTGCCATCAGTGACGGGGGCCAAGAGACCCAGTACTTC

clone_size: NA
v_call: TRBV19
j_call: TRBJ2-2
d_call: NA
cdr3_aa: CASSSRTSGELFF
cdr3_nt: TGTGCCAGTAGTTCCAGGACTTCCGGGGAGCTGTTTTTT

clone_size: many
v_call: TRBV6-1
j_call: TRBJ2-2
d_call: NA
cdr3_aa: CASSSPRGGSGTGELFF
cdr3_nt: TGTGCCAGCAGCTCTCCCAGGGGCGGGAGTGGCACCGGGGAGCTGTTTTTT

clone_size: NA
v_call: TRBV6-7
j_call: TRBJ2-7
d_call: NA
cdr3_aa: CASRSHGDPRRPYEQYF
cdr3_nt: TGTGCCAGCAGGTCGCATGGGGACCCTAGGAGGCCCTACGAGCAGTACTTC

clone_size: few
v_call: TRBV6-1
j_call: TRBJ1-2
d_call: NA
cdr3_aa: CASRQSGTPQAGKVGYTF
cdr3_nt: TGTGCCAGCAGGCAATCCGGGACCCCCCAGGCCGGTAAGGTTGGCTACACCTTC

clone_size: few
v_call: TRBV20-1
j_call: TRBJ2-3
d_call: TRBD2
cdr3_aa: CSARPSRTGGGTSTDTQYF
cdr3_nt: TGCAGTGCTAGACCATCCCGGACGGGAGGAGGCACTAGCACAGATACGCAGTATTTT

clone_size: few
v_call: TRBV12-3/TRBV12-4
j_call: TRBJ1-5
d_call: NA
cdr3_aa: CANSLRGIQPQHF
cdr3_nt: TGTGCCAACAGTTTACGGGGGATCCAGCCCCAGCATTTT

clone_size: NA
v_call: TRBV7-6
j_call: TRBJ2-7
d_call: TRBD2
cdr3_aa: CASSLGTSETSGEQYF
cdr3_nt: TGTGCCAGCAGCTTAGGGACTAGCGAGACCTCTGGCGAGCAGTACTTC

clone_size: NA
v_call: TRBV2
j_call: TRBJ1-6
d_call: TRBD1
cdr3_aa: CATSTDRDNSPLHF
cdr3_nt: TGTGCCACCAGTACCGACAGGGACAATTCACCCCTCCACTTT

clone_size: NA
v_call: TRBV6-1
j_call: TRBJ2-1
d_call: TRBD2
cdr3_aa: CASGSGRATYNEQFF
cdr3_nt: TGTGCCAGCGGAAGCGGGAGGGCCACCTACAATGAGCAGTTCTTC

clone_size: few
v_call: TRBV7-6
j_call: TRBJ1-1
d_call: NA
cdr3_aa: CASSRSQGTYTEAFF
cdr3_nt: TGTGCCAGCAGTCGGTCCCAGGGGACTTACACTGAAGCTTTCTTT

clone_size: many
v_call: TRBV2
j_call: TRBJ1-5
d_call: NA
cdr3_aa: CASTEGSDQPQHF
cdr3_nt: TGTGCCAGCACCGAAGGTTCCGATCAGCCCCAGCATTTT

clone_size: many
v_call: TRBV6-1
j_call: TRBJ2-5
d_call: TRBD2
cdr3_aa: CASSGRGLAIKETQYF
cdr3_nt: TGTGCCAGCAGTGGGAGGGGACTAGCGATTAAAGAGACCCAGTACTTC

clone_size: many
v_call: TRBV29-1
j_call: TRBJ1-2
d_call: TRBD1
cdr3_aa: CSVPDRGLNYGYTF
cdr3_nt: TGCAGCGTTCCCGACAGGGGGCTGAACTATGGCTACACCTTC

clone_size: few
v_call: TRBV5-1
j_call: TRBJ1-1
d_call: TRBD1
cdr3_aa: CASSLGFGTGFTEAFF
cdr3_nt: TGCGCCAGCAGCTTGGGGTTCGGGACAGGGTTCACTGAAGCTTTCTTT

clone_size: many
v_call: TRBV12-3/TRBV12-4
j_call: TRBJ2-7
d_call: NA
cdr3_aa: CASSEGRVYEQYF
cdr3_nt: TGTGCCAGCAGTGAGGGCAGGGTATACGAGCAGTACTTC

clone_size: NA
v_call: TRBV19
j_call: TRBJ1-1
d_call: NA
cdr3_aa: CASSMAGRANTEAFF
cdr3_nt: TGTGCCAGTAGTATGGCCGGACGGGCGAACACTGAAGCTTTCTTT

clone_size: NA
v_call: TRBV12-3/TRBV12-4
j_call: TRBJ2-7
d_call: NA
cdr3_aa: CASSYSGPAEQYF
cdr3_nt: TGTGCCAGCAGTTATTCGGGGCCAGCTGAGCAGTACTTC

clone_size: few
v_call: TRBV7-2
j_call: TRBJ2-3
d_call: NA
cdr3_aa: CASSLRPGPSTDTQYF
cdr3_nt: TGTGCCAGCAGCTTAAGACCCGGTCCTAGCACAGATACGCAGTATTTT

clone_size: NA
v_call: TRBV12-3/TRBV12-4
j_call: TRBJ2-3
d_call: TRBD2
cdr3_aa: CASRTGGSVLTDTQYF
cdr3_nt: TGTGCCAGCAGAACGGGCGGGAGTGTCTTGACAGATACGCAGTATTTT

clone_size: many
v_call: TRBV12-3/TRBV12-4
j_call: TRBJ1-3
d_call: NA
cdr3_aa: CASSFSSATGNTIYF
cdr3_nt: TGTGCCAGCAGTTTCAGTTCGGCCACCGGAAACACCATATATTTT

clone_size: NA
v_call: TRBV11-2
j_call: TRBJ2-1
d_call: TRBD2
cdr3_aa: CASSSLAGIYNEQFF
cdr3_nt: TGTGCCAGCAGCTCGCTAGCGGGTATATACAATGAGCAGTTCTTC

clone_size: many
v_call: TRBV6-1
j_call: TRBJ2-2
d_call: TRBD2
cdr3_aa: CASSEGIAGGRTGELFF
cdr3_nt: TGTGCCAGCAGTGAAGGGATAGCGGGAGGAAGGACCGGGGAGCTGTTTTTT

clone_size: NA
v_call: TRBV7-9
j_call: TRBJ1-1
d_call: NA
cdr3_aa: CASSLAEGGTEAFF
cdr3_nt: TGTGCCAGCAGCTTAGCGGAGGGGGGCACTGAAGCTTTCTTT

clone_size: many
v_call: TRBV11-2
j_call: TRBJ2-7
d_call: NA
cdr3_aa: CASSLGGGVSYEQYF
cdr3_nt: TGTGCCAGCAGCTTAGGGGGCGGTGTCTCCTACGAGCAGTACTTC

clone_size: many
v_call: TRBV28
j_call: TRBJ2-7
d_call: NA
cdr3_aa: CASSPSRRFEQYF
cdr3_nt: TGTGCCAGCAGTCCCTCTCGGCGATTCGAGCAGTACTTC

clone_size: NA
v_call: TRBV6-2/TRBV6-3
j_call: TRBJ2-7
d_call: TRBD1
cdr3_aa: CASSYRVTGGPYEQYF
cdr3_nt: TGTGCCAGCAGTTACAGGGTGACAGGGGGACCGTACGAGCAGTACTTC

clone_size: NA
v_call: TRBV7-8
j_call: TRBJ2-3
d_call: NA
cdr3_aa: CASSLSGAGTDTQYF
cdr3_nt: TGTGCCAGCAGCCTCAGCGGAGCCGGAACAGATACGCAGTATTTT

clone_size: many
v_call: TRBV19
j_call: TRBJ1-1
d_call: NA
cdr3_aa: CASSLSLNTEAFF
cdr3_nt: TGTGCCAGCAGCTTATCCTTGAACACTGAAGCTTTCTTT

clone_size: NA
v_call: TRBV28
j_call: TRBJ1-3
d_call: NA
cdr3_aa: CASSDVGNTIYF
cdr3_nt: TGTGCCAGCAGCGATGTTGGAAACACCATATATTTT

clone_size: few
v_call: TRBV12-3/TRBV12-4
j_call: TRBJ2-1
d_call: NA
cdr3_aa: CASSLVGEQFF
cdr3_nt: TGTGCCAGCAGTTTAGTCGGAGAACAGTTCTTC

clone_size: once
v_call: TRBV6-1
j_call: TRBJ2-1
d_call: TRBD2
cdr3_aa: CASSVIAGVILSYNEQFF
cdr3_nt: TGTGCCAGCAGTGTAATAGCGGGAGTGATACTCTCCTACAATGAGCAGTTCTTC

clone_size: many
v_call: TRBV6-1
j_call: TRBJ2-7
d_call: TRBD2
cdr3_aa: CASTSGTSTYEQYF
cdr3_nt: TGTGCCAGCACCTCCGGGACTAGCACCTACGAGCAGTACTTC

clone_size: NA
v_call: TRBV30
j_call: TRBJ1-5
d_call: TRBD1
cdr3_aa: CAWSDRGSNQPQHF
cdr3_nt: TGTGCCTGGAGCGACAGGGGTAGCAATCAGCCCCAGCATTTT

clone_size: NA
v_call: TRBV6-1
j_call: TRBJ1-1
d_call: NA
cdr3_aa: CASSIPGGFVNTEAFF
cdr3_nt: TGTGCCAGCTCAATACCGGGGGGGTTTGTGAACACTGAAGCTTTCTTT

clone_size: NA
v_call: TRBV5-1
j_call: TRBJ2-1
d_call: TRBD2
cdr3_aa: CASSPHGLDGGDEQFF
cdr3_nt: TGCGCCAGCAGCCCACACGGACTAGACGGTGGGGATGAGCAGTTCTTC

clone_size: many
v_call: TRBV7-8
j_call: TRBJ1-1
d_call: NA
cdr3_aa: CASSLSTVGTEAFF
cdr3_nt: TGTGCCAGCAGCTTATCTACCGTGGGCACTGAAGCTTTCTTT

clone_size: NA
v_call: TRBV15
j_call: TRBJ1-5
d_call: NA
cdr3_aa: CATSNHRAANQPQHF
cdr3_nt: TGTGCCACCAGCAACCACCGGGCCGCAAATCAGCCCCAGCATTTT

clone_size: few
v_call: TRBV19
j_call: TRBJ1-5
d_call: TRBD1
cdr3_aa: CASSIRDRGPTVTNQPQHF
cdr3_nt: TGTGCCAGTAGTATAAGGGACAGGGGGCCGACCGTTACCAATCAGCCCCAGCATTTT

clone_size: few
v_call: TRBV30
j_call: TRBJ2-1
d_call: NA
cdr3_aa: CAWSPPSYNEQFF
cdr3_nt: TGTGCCTGGAGTCCCCCCAGCTACAATGAGCAGTTCTTC

clone_size: many
v_call: TRBV28
j_call: TRBJ1-2
d_call: NA
cdr3_aa: CASTPSDHYGYTF
cdr3_nt: TGTGCCAGCACCCCTTCGGACCATTATGGCTACACCTTC

clone_size: NA
v_call: TRBV6-1
j_call: TRBJ1-1
d_call: NA
cdr3_aa: CASSGTGPNENTEAFF
cdr3_nt: TGTGCCAGCAGTGGTACGGGCCCAAACGAGAACACTGAAGCTTTCTTT

clone_size: few
v_call: TRBV9
j_call: TRBJ2-5
d_call: NA
cdr3_aa: CASSVGAFSGETQYF
cdr3_nt: TGTGCCAGCAGCGTAGGTGCGTTTTCGGGAGAGACCCAGTACTTC

clone_size: many
v_call: TRBV12-3/TRBV12-4
j_call: TRBJ1-1
d_call: NA
cdr3_aa: CASGQLEAFF
cdr3_nt: TGTGCCAGCGGTCAGCTGGAAGCTTTCTTT

clone_size: NA
v_call: TRBV19
j_call: TRBJ1-5
d_call: NA
cdr3_aa: CASSISPGLNQPQHF
cdr3_nt: TGTGCCAGTAGTATTTCCCCAGGCCTCAATCAGCCCCAGCATTTT